Presented here are 28 T cell receptor beta chains from one specimen sequenced in a study of blood T cell repertoires in COVID-19. Clones were read by immunoSEQ multiplex PCR, and TCRdb kept only the in-frame ones, dropping some. The profile covers about 290,000 clones, with around 85% appearing a single time and around 3.7% taken by the ten largest. Sequenced material: peripheral blood. The receptors originated from a woman between 45 and 60 years old with active or convalescent COVID-19.

This chain joins TRBV2 and TRBJ1-1, with a weak D call TRBD1 (5 bases). V was trimmed by 3 bases and J by 2 bases, leaving 16 bases between them. Germline loops: CDR1 SNHLY, CDR2 FYNNEI. The CDR3 has 16 amino acids. Here the CDR3 reads CASSDLGTFFNTEAFF. CDR3 nucleotide sequence: TGTGCCAGCAGTGATTTAGGGACTTTTTTCAACACTGAAGCTTTCTTT.

V and J are TRBV14 and TRBJ2-7, with TRBD2 matching over 10 bases. CDR3 length: 16 amino acids. Germline CDR1 SGHDN, CDR2 FVKESK. With V trimmed by 6 bases and J by 2 bases, 10 bases remained unmatched. The CDR3 sequence is CASRSSGRGGTYEQYF. The DNA for the CDR3 is TGTGCCAGCAGATCAAGCGGGAGGGGGGGCACCTACGAGCAGTACTTC.

CDR3 coding DNA: TGTGCCAGCAGCAAATCCGGTACAGGGGGCACCGGGGAGCTGTTTTTT. This encodes CASSKSGTGGTGELFF. This chain links TRBV7-9 with TRBJ2-2, with 8 bases aligning to TRBD1. The V segment lost 5 bases and the J segment 4 bases; nucleotides outside the gene matches: 9. The CDR3 sequence is 16 residues long. Germline assignment: CDR1 SEHNR and CDR2 FQNEAQ (reference sequence). Drawing the rest from reference TRBV7-9 and TRBJ2-2, the complete variable domain is DTGVSQNPRHKITKRGQNVTFRCDPISEHNRLYWYRQTLGQGPEFLTYFQNEAQLEKSRLLSDRFSAERPKGSFSTLEIQRTEQGDSAMYLCASSKSGTGGTGELFFGEGSRLTVL.

The genes are TRBV19 and TRBJ1-2; D unclear. Germline V gene lookup returns CDR1 LNHDA and CDR2 SQIVND (reference sequence). The CDR3 is made up of 13 amino acids. V shed 7 bases and J shed 2 bases, with 11 bases lying between them. The CDR3 bases are TGTGCCAGTAAAGAGGCGGTAAACTATGGCTACACCTTC. Encoded protein: CASKEAVNYGYTF.

The V gene is TRBV27, the J gene TRBJ2-1; 11 bases agree with TRBD2. The CDR3 has 16 residues. Germline V lookup: CDR1 MNHEY, CDR2 SMNVEV (reference sequence). Germline trimming cut 3 bases from V and 6 bases from J; bases unmatched to any gene: 7. The CDR3 is CASSLGLAAISNEQFF. CDR3 coding DNA: TGTGCCAGCAGTTTGGGACTAGCGGCAATAAGCAATGAGCAGTTCTTC.

The J gene is TRBJ1-4, the V gene TRBV15; a possible D gene is TRBD1 (5 bases). This CDR3 contains 15 residues. V lost 0 bases and J lost 8, with 13 bases in between. Germline CDR1 reads LNHNV; CDR2 reads YYDKDF (reference sequence). The CDR3 here is CATSRDGQGSEKLFF. DNA for the CDR3: TGTGCCACCAGCAGAGACGGGCAGGGAAGCGAAAAACTGTTTTTT. Full variable domain (outside the CDR3, taken from reference TRBV15 and TRBJ1-4): DAMVIQNPRYQVTQFGKPVTLSCSQTLNHNVMYWYQQKSSQAPKLLFHYYDKDFNNEADTPDNFQSRRPNTSFCFLDIRSPGLGDTAMYLCATSRDGQGSEKLFFGSGTQLSVL.

The chain carries TRBV5-1 and TRBJ1-1, with 7 positions matching TRBD1. Germline V gene lookup returns CDR1 SGHRS and CDR2 YFSETQ. The CDR3 spans 15 residues. The V and J ends lost 0 bases and 3 bases, in that order; junction bases with no gene match: 5. CDR3 nucleotides: TGCGCCAGCAGCTTGGCACAGGGGATGGACACTGAAGCTTTCTTT. This gives the protein CASSLAQGMDTEAFF.

This chain links TRBV2 with TRBJ1-4; D might be TRBD1 (5 bases). The CDR3 spans 14 residues. The V gene's germline CDR1 is SNHLY and CDR2 FYNNEI. With 4 bases removed from V and 6 bases from J, the gap between germline ends came to 12 bases. The CDR3 DNA reads as TGTGCCAGCAGTGGTGACAGTAATTATGAAAAACTGTTTTTT. Translating gives CASSGDSNYEKLFF. Supplemented by reference TRBV2 and TRBJ1-4, the full variable domain reads EPEVTQTPSHQVTQMGQEVILRCVPISNHLYFYWYRQILGQKVEFLVSFYNNEISEKSEIFDDQFSVERPDGSNFTLKIRSTKLEDSAMYFCASSGDSNYEKLFFGSGTQLSVL.

CDR3 sequence (DNA): TGCGCCAGCAGCGCAAAACTAGCGGGAGGGCCCACGGATACGCAGTATTTT. Protein product: CASSAKLAGGPTDTQYF. The chain recombines TRBV5-1 with TRBJ2-3, with 13 bases identical to TRBD2. This CDR3 is 17 amino acids long. V lost 4 bases to trimming and J lost 6 bases; unmatched junction nucleotides: 11. Germline V gene sequence: CDR1 SGHRS, CDR2 YFSETQ.

There are a few counts of this clone. The V gene is TRBV2, the J gene TRBJ2-7; 12 bases line up with TRBD2. Germline V gene sequence: CDR1 SNHLY, CDR2 FYNNEI. J lost 3 bases, V lost 6 bases, and 6 bases had no gene match. The CDR3 totals 15 residues. The CDR3 nucleotides read TGTGCCAGCAGGCGACTAGCGGGGGCTCTCTACGAGCAGTACTTC. Its translation is CASRRLAGALYEQYF. The full variable domain, with the rest looked up from reference TRBV2 and TRBJ2-7, is EPEVTQTPSHQVTQMGQEVILRCVPISNHLYFYWYRQILGQKVEFLVSFYNNEISEKSEIFDDQFSVERPDGSNFTLKIRSTKLEDSAMYFCASRRLAGALYEQYFGPGTRLTVT.

V usage is TRBV4-2 and J usage is TRBJ1-6; TRBD1 might be the D (5 bases). Germline values: CDR1 LGHNA, CDR2 YNFKEQ. This CDR3 is 14 amino acids long. Trimming removed 0 bases at V and 9 bases at J, with 9 bases between. The CDR3 protein is CASSQEGGGSPLHF. The CDR3 DNA reads TGTGCCAGCAGCCAAGAAGGCGGGGGTTCACCCCTCCACTTT.

The chain employs TRBV27 and TRBJ2-1; 12 bases are shared with TRBD2. Germline trimming cut 4 bases from V and 8 bases from J; bases unmatched to any gene: 9. Germline assignment: CDR1 MNHEY and CDR2 SMNVEV (reference sequence). The CDR3 consists of 16 residues. CDR3 protein: CASSSQTSGSRDEQFF. Here the CDR3 DNA reads TGTGCCAGCAGTTCACAGACTAGCGGGAGTAGAGATGAGCAGTTCTTC.

The sample holds one count of this clone. V and J are TRBV11-2 and TRBJ1-2, with unresolved D. The CDR3 covers 12 residues. Trimming cost V 3 bases and J 8 bases, with 10 bases left between them. CDR1 SGHAT and CDR2 FQNNGV come from the germline V gene. Written as DNA, the CDR3 is TGTGCCAGCAGCTTGGAGGGAGGAGGCTACACCTTC. Translation: CASSLEGGGYTF. Based on the CDR3 plus reference TRBV11-2 and TRBJ1-2, the full variable domain is EAGVAQSPRYKIIEKRQSVAFWCNPISGHATLYWYQQILGQGPKLLIQFQNNGVVDDSQLPKDRFSAERLKGVDSTLKIQPAKLEDSAVYLCASSLEGGGYTFGSGTRLTVV.

The chain carries TRBV12-3 or TRBV12-4 and TRBJ1-5, with a tentative D call TRBD1 (6 bases). The CDR3 length is 13 residues. V was trimmed by 5 bases and J by 6 bases, leaving 11 bases between them. The CDR3 region is CASSLAGAQPQHF. CDR3 DNA sequence: TGTGCCAGCAGTCTCGCAGGGGCTCAGCCCCAGCATTTT.

Of note for this clone: The junction does not match germline at one end; this may be a read error. The CDR3 loop is CASSLAGANTEAFF. CDR3 bases: TGTGCCAGCAGCTTAGCGGGGGCAAACACGGAAGCTTTCTTT. The chain recombines TRBV7-9 with TRBJ1-1, with D possibly TRBD1 on 6 matching bases. Germline-derived CDR1 and CDR2 are SEHNR and FQNEAQ (reference sequence). This CDR3 spans 14 amino acids.

J is TRBJ1-1 and V is TRBV28; D ambiguous. The germline V gene encodes CDR1 MDHEN and CDR2 SYDVKM. This CDR3 comprises 15 residues. The germline V and J ends were trimmed by 6 bases and 5 bases, with 19 bases remaining between them. CDR3 loop: CASRPAEKMRTEAFF. The CDR3 DNA reads as TGTGCCAGCAGGCCGGCGGAGAAGATGAGAACTGAAGCTTTCTTT.

This clone was observed a few times. The chain combines TRBV19 with TRBJ2-3; 7 nucleotides agree with TRBD1. The CDR3 is 15 amino acids. J lost 1 base, V lost 6 bases, and 7 bases had no gene match. The germline V gene encodes CDR1 LNHDA and CDR2 SQIVND (reference sequence). CDR3 bases: TGTGCCAGTAGGGAGACAGGGCTAGGCACAGATACGCAGTATTTT. This sequence encodes CASRETGLGTDTQYF.

This clone was detected only once. V gene TRBV19 combines with J gene TRBJ1-5; 8 nucleotides match TRBD1. Germline V gene data show CDR1 as LNHDA and CDR2 as SQIVND (reference sequence). The junction had 3 bases not matched to a gene; V was cut back by 4 bases and J by 1 base. This CDR3 spans 15 amino acids. The CDR3 region is CASSKDRASNQPQHF. DNA for the CDR3: TGTGCCAGTAGTAAGGACAGGGCAAGCAATCAGCCCCAGCATTTT.

The rearrangement joins TRBV2 to TRBJ2-7, with 7 bases that match TRBD2. The CDR3 contains 14 residues. After removal of 1 base from V and 3 bases from J, the junction contained 3 bases not matched to a gene. Germline V lookup: CDR1 SNHLY, CDR2 FYNNEI. For the CDR3, the DNA is TGTGCCAGCAGTGAAGGGGGAGGGATCTACGAGCAGTACTTC. It specifies CASSEGGGIYEQYF.

This chain joins TRBV7-8 and TRBJ1-1; 10 bases align to TRBD1. Trimming cost V 5 bases and J 6 bases; bases outside gene matches: 12. This CDR3 comprises 16 residues. Germline values: CDR1 SGHVS, CDR2 FQNEAQ. CDR3 DNA: TGTGCCAGCAGCACAAGGACAGGGGGTCCAAGTTCTGAAGCTTTCTTT. The encoded protein is CASSTRTGGPSSEAFF. Using reference TRBV7-8 and TRBJ1-1 for the parts outside the CDR3, the full variable domain is GAGVSQSPRYKVAKRGQDVALRCDPISGHVSLFWYQQALGQGPEFLTYFQNEAQLDKSGLPSDRFFAERPEGSVSTLKIQRTQQEDSAVYLCASSTRTGGPSSEAFFGQGTRLTVV.

Only one count was recorded for this clone. This rearrangement joins TRBV2 to TRBJ2-7, with 9 bases matching TRBD2. Germline-derived CDR1 and CDR2 are SNHLY and FYNNEI. V was pared by 5 bases and J by 6 bases, with 14 bases of the junction left unmatched. The CDR3 loop spans 16 amino acids. This CDR3 is CASSTSGRKSVGEQYF. For the CDR3, the DNA is TGTGCCAGCAGTACAAGCGGGAGGAAGTCGGTGGGCGAGCAGTACTTC.

The CDR3 DNA is TGTGCCAGCAGTCTTACCAGGAATCAGCCCCAGCATTTT. Its protein product is CASSLTRNQPQHF. The V call is TRBV12-3 or TRBV12-4, the J call TRBJ1-5; no clear D gene. Trimming left V 5 bases short and J 4 bases short, with 9 bases between. CDR3 size: 13 residues.

Concerning this clone: At the DNA level, this CDR3 is encoded by other sequences in the same sample as well. The chain carries TRBV5-4 and TRBJ1-2; a weak D match, TRBD1 (6 bases). The germline V and J ends were trimmed by 4 bases and 2 bases, with 9 bases remaining between them. CDR3 length equals 13 residues. The germline gives CDR1 SGHNT, CDR2 YYREEE (reference sequence). The CDR3 sequence is CASSPDRNYGYTF. The CDR3 DNA reads TGTGCCAGCAGCCCAGACAGGAACTATGGCTACACCTTC.

This chain uses TRBV18 with TRBJ1-2, with 11 bases lining up with TRBD1. This CDR3 is built from 17 residues. J was trimmed by 6 bases and V by 3 bases; bases with no gene match: 12. Germline CDR1 KGHSH, CDR2 LQKENI. The CDR3 bases are TGTGCCAGCTCACCTATGAATTGGGACAGGGGGTTAGATGGCTACACCTTC. It yields the protein CASSPMNWDRGLDGYTF.

The chain carries TRBV19 and TRBJ2-7; 9 positions match TRBD1. Trimming at V came to 4 bases and at J to 1 base, leaving 8 bases not matched to a gene. This CDR3 region has 16 residues. In germline, CDR1 is LNHDA, CDR2 SQIVND (reference sequence). The CDR3 spells CASSKGWDRDSYEQYF. The DNA of the CDR3 is TGTGCCAGTAGTAAGGGGTGGGACAGGGATTCCTACGAGCAGTACTTC.

The gene calls are TRBV19 and TRBJ1-2, with D maybe TRBD1 (6 bases). V was shortened by 2 bases and J by 7 bases, with 20 bases between the two germline ends. Per germline, CDR1 LNHDA and CDR2 SQIVND (reference sequence). This CDR3 has 16 residues. The DNA of the CDR3 is TGTGCCAGTAGTATAACCCCAGGGGTGGCTTCGGGTGGCTACACCTTC. Translation: CASSITPGVASGGYTF.

The chain combines TRBV9 with TRBJ2-1; 9 bases are shared with TRBD2. Germline V gives CDR1 SGDLS, CDR2 YYNGEE. The CDR3 extends over 14 amino acids. The V segment lost 2 bases and the J segment 9 bases; nucleotides outside the gene matches: 6. CDR3: CASSVPGLASEQFF. CDR3 DNA: TGTGCCAGCAGCGTGCCGGGACTAGCTTCTGAGCAGTTCTTC.

The chain has TRBV29-1 and TRBJ2-7; TRBD1 aligns across 9 bases. This CDR3 contains 14 residues. Trimming removed 1 base from V and 1 base from J; junction bases left unmatched: 2. CDR1 and CDR2 from the germline V gene are SQVTM and ANQGSEA. This CDR3 is CSVEGGTGSYEQYF. Here the CDR3 DNA reads TGCAGCGTTGAAGGGGGGACAGGGTCCTACGAGCAGTACTTC.